Below are 9 T cell receptor beta chains sequenced from a single sample in a study of OX40 agonist ivuxolimab in advanced cancers. The method was immunoSEQ multiplex PCR; TCRdb's version includes in-frame clones alone and lacks a portion of them. The sample gives around 100,000 clones, 75% to 90% of which show up once; 0.16% is in the top ten. The material sequenced was CD4+ or CD8+ T cells sorted from blood, taken in a trial of the OX40 agonist ivuxolimab. These receptors were collected from an adult with an advanced solid tumor such as melanoma, head and neck, liver or kidney cancer.

The rearrangement joins TRBV6-5 to TRBJ2-7; possibly TRBD1 or TRBD2 for D (5 bases each). Trimming took 0 bases from V and 9 from J, leaving 21 bases between them. CDR1 MNHEY and CDR2 SVGAGI come from the germline V gene. The CDR3 consists of 16 residues. CDR3 coding DNA: TGTGCCAGCAGTTACTCAGGGGACGCTCGTGACGTGGGGCAGTACTTC. Encoded protein: CASSYSGDARDVGQYF.

The chain employs TRBV9 and TRBJ1-2; TRBD1 aligns across 10 bases. This CDR3 contains 15 residues. Trimming took 3 bases from V and 4 from J; bases not matched to a gene: 6. Germline CDR1 and CDR2: SGDLS and YYNGEE. CDR3 DNA: TGTGCCAGCAGCGCCGGGGACAGGGGATCCTATGGCTACACCTTC. This gives the protein CASSAGDRGSYGYTF.

The J gene is TRBJ2-5, the V gene TRBV5-1; a possible D gene is TRBD1 (6 bases). Germline assignment: CDR1 SGHRS and CDR2 YFSETQ. Trimming stripped 3 bases from V and 1 base from J, with 13 bases between. The CDR3 runs to 15 residues. The CDR3 DNA sequence: TGCGCCAGCAGCTCCACCGGGACATCCCAAGAGACCCAGTACTTC. It codes for CASSSTGTSQETQYF.

This clone was observed a few times. This chain joins TRBV29-1 and TRBJ1-5; 7 bases line up with TRBD1. The germline gives CDR1 SQVTM, CDR2 ANQGSEA. The length of the CDR3 is 14 residues. V lost 6 bases, J lost 12 bases, and 17 bases stayed unmatched. The CDR3 nucleotides are TGCAGCGTCGTTACAGGGGATCAGCCCTTAAGCCAGCATTTT. It yields the protein CSVVTGDQPLSQHF.

The chain employs TRBV27 and TRBJ1-5, with 9 bases aligning to TRBD1. The CDR3 is 14 residues long. V gave up 6 bases and J gave up 3 bases; unmatched junction bases: 3. Germline CDR1 MNHEY, CDR2 SMNVEV (reference sequence). The CDR3 here is CASRGTGYNQPQHF. The CDR3 DNA reads as TGTGCCAGCAGGGGGACAGGGTACAATCAGCCCCAGCATTTT.

The chain joins TRBV28 to TRBJ2-5; 7 nucleotides line up with TRBD2. V dropped 4 bases and J dropped 3; count of bases not matched to a gene: 11. This CDR3 is built from 16 residues. The germline V gene encodes CDR1 MDHEN and CDR2 SYDVKM. The CDR3 sequence is CASSSHSGLIKETQYF. The DNA for the CDR3 is TGTGCCAGCAGTTCACACTCGGGACTAATTAAAGAGACCCAGTACTTC.

CDR3 DNA sequence: TGTGCCAGCAGCGCCTCGGACTGGGACTACGAGCAGTACTTC. Protein sequence: CASSASDWDYEQYF. The rearrangement joins TRBV9 to TRBJ2-7; tentative D call: TRBD2 (5 bases). Germline loops: CDR1 SGDLS, CDR2 YYNGEE. Trimming took off 3 bases at V and 3 bases at J, with 13 bases between the two ends. The length of the CDR3 is 14 residues.

The V call is TRBV9, the J call TRBJ2-2; a weak D match, TRBD1 (5 bases). Germline V gene sequence: CDR1 SGDLS, CDR2 YYNGEE. Trimming left V 4 bases short and J 0 bases short, with 10 bases between. CDR3 size: 15 residues. Here the CDR3 reads CASSSFRANTGELFF. CDR3 bases: TGTGCCAGCAGCTCCTTCAGGGCGAACACCGGGGAGCTGTTTTTT. Supplemented by reference TRBV9 and TRBJ2-2, the full variable domain reads DSGVTQTPKHLITATGQRVTLRCSPRSGDLSVYWYQQSLDQGLQFLIQYYNGEERAKGNILERFSAQQFPDLHSELNLSSLELGDSALYFCASSSFRANTGELFFGEGSRLTVL.

The rearrangement joins TRBV5-8 to TRBJ2-5; 10 positions match TRBD1. The CDR3 contains 15 residues. V shed 2 bases, J shed 5 bases, and the junction held 6 bases outside the gene matches. The germline CDR1 and CDR2 sequences are SGHTS and YDEGEE. This CDR3 is CASSFRTGGAETQYF. The CDR3, as DNA: TGTGCCAGCAGCTTTAGGACAGGGGGAGCGGAGACCCAGTACTTC. Combining the CDR3 with reference TRBV5-8 and TRBJ2-5 gives the whole variable domain EAGVTQSPTHLIKTRGQQATLRCSPISGHTSVYWYQQALGLGLQFLLWYDEGEERNRGNFPPRFSGRQFPNYSSELNVNALELEDSALYLCASSFRTGGAETQYFGPGTRLLVL.